This T cell receptor (beta chain) originates from a study of cytomegalovirus exposure and HLA in healthy donors listed by TCRdb under 2017. The study in broad terms: According to an earlier analysis of around 600 of the donors, about 190 million T cells yielded 117 million unique TCR beta sequences and approximately 300 Gb of sequence data. Roughly 300 gigabases of sequencing data and 70 million to 100 million unique TCR sequences made up an early release that covered 500 to 700 HLA-typed donors. The genetic ancestry cluster associated with self-reported Caucasian donors included 81% of the 300 to 450 genotyped donors. The study aimed to test whether signatures of past pathogen exposure could be identified by cataloging public T cell receptors. The T cell repertoires of around 730 subjects were profiled by immunosequencing and related to cytomegalovirus serostatus. Along with the approximately 650-subject first cohort, a separate validation cohort of approximately 110 different subjects was used. To predict cytomegalovirus infection status, the study brought together high-throughput TCR immunosequencing, statistical association of individual TCRs with disease status, and machine learning. A later analysis re-analyzed previously published TCR beta repertoires from hundreds of donors and added high-resolution HLA genotyping to study TCR occurrence patterns. Rather than drawing on any new phenotypic data, the later analysis identified candidate immune exposures from TCR beta sequences and the way those sequences occurred across donors. An earlier analysis of 587 of the donors used high-throughput TCR beta sequencing to judge whether each TCR beta V gene segment behaved as functional or pseudogenic. Alongside the repertoire data, information on donor age, sex, ethnicity and CMV serostatus was compiled. In a later genetic analysis, genome-wide SNP genotypes for about 55% of the roughly 700 donors were used, and that subset was treated as a discovery cohort. Every discovery cohort repertoire had been produced on one sequencing platform. Both class I and class II loci were covered by HLA typing, at four-digit resolution. Typing coverage varied by locus: about 620-630 donors for A, B, C, DRB1 and DQB1; roughly 520 for DQA1; some 610 for DPA1; roughly 450 for DPB1. Roughly 5 DR-DQ haplotypes were treated as single units for association and clustering because of strong linkage in the cohort. On average, around 230,000 unique TCR beta nucleotide sequences were sequenced per donor among a few hundred genotyped donors of the cohort, with around 19% of those sequences being non-productive.

General findings and caveats noted by the study authors: Some IMGT-functional V segments, including TRBV6-2 and TRBV6-3, could not be distinguished by the 87-base-pair reads and were therefore excluded. A later analysis found that HLA-associated TCR beta chains were more clonally expanded and had lower generation probabilities than equally common non-associated chains. A later analysis found that TCR association rates varied across HLA loci, with DRB1 alleles showing the most associated TCRs and HLA-C alleles the fewest. A later genetic analysis reported fewer N-insertions in productive TCRs among donors in an Asian-associated ancestry cluster than the roughly 700-donor mean. In vitro tests confirmed that a few of the cytomegalovirus-associated TCR beta chains recognize cytomegalovirus antigens. In a later analysis, about 17,000 TCR beta sequences were associated with specific HLA alleles at a false discovery rate of 0.05. Most TCR sequences were seen in very few donors, while some public TCRs were found in many individuals. The study gave a list of 150 to 200 TCR beta chains associated with cytomegalovirus. Most CMV-associated TCR beta chains appeared to be HLA-restricted in a later analysis, and the HLA associations seemed to be driven largely by CMV exposure. Because HLA typing was missing for some donors at each locus, association tests included only the typed subset. A later genetic analysis associated a missense DCLRE1C variant with V-gene and J-gene trimming of TCR beta chains, and an independent cohort replicated the association. When HLA alleles, especially DR and DQ, strongly co-occurred, attributing TCR associations to individual alleles was difficult. A cluster of highly shared sequence variants was judged likely to represent a technical artifact of the sequencing pipeline. Several of the top co-occurrence clusters appeared to be linked to parvovirus B19, influenza, CMV and Epstein-Barr virus, according to a later analysis. A further reported finding was that TCR beta sequences accurately predicted the HLA-A and HLA-B alleles for most subjects in the first cohort. This cohort had only TCR beta chains sequenced, and the lack of alpha or paired-chain data limited which features could be detected. Sequencing depth was assumed to be roughly uniform across donors in the presence/absence analyses, though that assumption may not hold. The classifier was reported to diagnose cytomegalovirus status with high specificity and sensitivity in both the original cohort and the validation cohort. Because counts were too low, seventeen rarely observed V segments, including chromosome 9 orphons, were excluded from the earlier analysis of 500 to 700 of the donors. It was suggested by the authors that the approach could potentially be generalized to other disease states and immunological phenotypes. The only immune exposure information available for the cohort was CMV serostatus. Linkage disequilibrium might explain the correlated functional status among segregating V segments, but an unknown experimental factor could not be excluded. In an earlier analysis of more than 500 of the donors, most TCR beta V segments appeared in productive rearrangements about 90% or about 30% of the time, broadly matching IMGT annotations.

Library preparation was by the immunoSEQ multiplex PCR assay. A mixture of 60 forward primers for TCR Vbeta segments and 13 reverse primers for TCR Jbeta segments was used in the multiplex PCR. The CDR3 region of rearranged TCR beta genes was amplified from genomic DNA with a multiplex PCR assay. The Illumina HiSeq System was used to sequence the amplified TCR beta libraries as 87-base-pair reads. The source study handled its data this way. Across the 700 or so repertoires, a later analysis counted 78 million or so unique TCR beta chains, roughly 11 million of which were shared by at least two donors. To remove PCR and sequencing errors, raw reads were error-corrected and collapsed into unique sequences using a nearest-neighbor algorithm that merged closely related sequences. CDR3 sequences were aligned to IMGT reference sequences to assign V, D and J gene segments. Each retained sequence needed at least a six-nucleotide match to both a V gene segment and a J gene segment. Rearrangements were classified as productive when the CDR3 lacked stop codons and remained in frame with V and J, and all other rearrangements were classified as non-productive. Following IMGT convention, CDR3 was defined as the stretch from the second conserved V-encoded cysteine to the conserved J-encoded phenylalanine. Sequences without an unambiguous match to a single V gene segment were excluded from the earlier analysis of approximately 560 of the donors. In an earlier analysis of several hundred of the donors, a V segment was called functional when productive rearrangements were above 56.7%, and segregating when the standard deviation between donors exceeded 5%. A statistical classification framework was developed to diagnose cytomegalovirus status using the catalog of TCR beta chain sequences. V and J gene assignment, in a later analysis, came from comparing TCR nucleotide sequences with IMGT/GENE-DB human TR gene sequences. In a later analysis, CDR3 sequences and most-parsimonious VDJ recombination scenarios were assigned using the TCRdist pipeline. In a later analysis, every TCR beta chain was defined by the combination of its CDR3 amino acid sequence and its V-gene family, and reads without a unique V-gene family were dropped. To address suspected cross-contamination and a sequencing artifact, a later analysis removed several hundred highly shared, low-generation-probability nucleotide sequences. In a later analysis, a clonal expansion index for each public chain was calculated from normalized within-repertoire ranks of inferred template counts. In a later analysis, generation probabilities were computed using a VDJ recombination model fitted to out-of-frame rearrangements, and the results were checked against IGoR. A later analysis scored TCR-TCR, TCR-HLA and TCR-CMV co-occurrence with hypergeometric tests, applying a repertoire-size bias correction to TCR pairs. In a later analysis, false discovery rates were estimated by permuting HLA or CMV assignments 20 times. In a later analysis, co-occurring TCRs were grouped with DBSCAN, and TCRdist sequence similarity was added when clustering was performed within HLA-allele-positive subsets. Co-occurrence clustering excluded repertoires with fewer than 30,000 or more than 120,000 public chains, plus five with anomalous nucleotide sharing. As stored in TCRdb, this immuneACCESS dataset retains in-frame rearrangements with V and J assigned. A fraction of the clones does not appear; measured against another copy, unresolved V genes explain less than half of the discrepancy, and the remainder lacks a known reason. The V and J calls and the clone size are those of that table, but D and trimming were determined from the DNA. The sample table records over 150,000 clones; 60% to 85% of these occur just once. 2% to 2.5% of the sample rests with the top ten.

Points on this clone: Its target antigen remains unknown. Base qualities are not at hand, and no much larger clone is one base apart.

V is pruned by 5 bases and J by 5 bases, leaving 6 bases of the junction without a gene match. According to the germline V gene, CDR1 reads MDHEN and CDR2 reads SYDVKM. The CDR3 runs 16 residues from the cysteine to the phenylalanine. Only the CDR3 DNA stays, 48 bases, in frame from base 1. The cohort consisted of some 730 healthy bone marrow donors. At the time of sampling, all cohort members were nominally healthy, though unrecorded immune exposures were likely present. The donor was CMV seropositive and was included in the group of approximately 310 seropositive cohort members. Every donor gave a peripheral blood sample, and the peripheral blood mononuclear cells from that sample were used for TCR beta sequencing. The Qiagen DNeasy Blood Extraction Kit was used to extract genomic DNA from the blood cell samples.

This chain joins TRBV28 to TRBJ2-5, with 15 bases matching TRBD2. The origin of this receptor is a man in his forties or fifties in good health and CMV-seropositive. Material: PBMCs. CDR3 loop: CASSPRTSGGVETQYF. The sequence in DNA is TGTGCCAGCAGTCCCCGGACTAGCGGGGGGGTGGAGACCCAGTACTTC.